This T cell receptor (beta chain) was identified in a study of beta chain features in type 1 diabetes. On the study more broadly: In age, gender and cell yields, patients were similar to healthy donors. Sorted cell examination encompassed 85 million to 130 million cells across all samples. Regarding the study as a whole: Across all four CD4+ subsets, people with type 1 diabetes showed modestly shorter TCRB CDR3s. Individuals with type 1 diabetes displayed fewer insertions and more deletions at VDJ junctions.

Expressed TCRB transcripts got sequenced, as all isolated RNA was reverse transcribed. Naive, central memory and regulatory T cell samples yielded about 4 million reads on average. Sequencing used immunoSEQ multiplex PCR; TCRdb keeps in-frame clones, though not all of them. The sample lists about 160,000 clones; roughly 8% were seen once. Comments on this clone: Its matching antigen is unknown.

The specimen sequenced was central memory CD4+ T cells from blood. This TCR was recovered from a man in his late teens or twenties with type 1 diabetes.

In DNA, the CDR3 is TGTGCCAGCAGTTTTGCACAGGGCGGCACAGATACGCAGTATTTT. Amino acid sequence: CASSFAQGGTDTQYF. The rearrangement joins TRBV27 to TRBJ2-3; D possibly corresponds to TRBD1 (6 bases). CDR3 length: 15 residues. Trimming shortened V by 3 bases and J by 1 base, and 11 bases separated the two germline ends. Germline lookup yields CDR1 MNHEY and CDR2 SMNVEV (reference sequence).